The TCR beta chain described here comes from a study of memory CD4+ T cells and cytomegalovirus serostatus. The sort gate was single viable CD3+CD4+CD8-CD45RO+ cells for memory CD4+ T cells. Repertoires were generated with immunoSEQ multiplex PCR, while TCRdb's copy carries only in-frame clones and drops some. The sample gives about 56,000 clones, about 73% of which show up once; 2.6% is in the top ten. This clone was counted only a few times. This sequence originates from an adult in good health and CMV-seropositive. Sequenced material: memory CD4+ T cells from blood.

CDR3 bases: TGTGCCAGCACCGTTAGCTCCTACGAGCAGTACTTC. This codes for CASTVSSYEQYF. The chain couples TRBV28 to TRBJ2-7; D gene ambiguous. Germline V gene lookup returns CDR1 MDHEN and CDR2 SYDVKM. This CDR3 has 12 amino acids. V was clipped by 7 bases and J by 0 bases, with 7 bases between them.